A selection of T cell receptor beta chains follows, all from one sample in a study of T-cell memory formation after mild COVID-19. Each CDR3 protein is one row after TCRdb ran MiXCR on the 5' RACE reads. The table has about 110,000 distinct CDR3 sequences, 15% to 20% seen once. Sequencing was done on a sample of PBMCs or a T cell subset sorted from them (not recorded which). The source of these receptors is a man aged 18 to 30 who had mild COVID-19 (a few samples of this study predate the infection). Cell type and time point are not known. CDR3s include the opening cysteine and the closing phenylalanine or tryptophan. Each record gives: CDR3 protein, CDR3 DNA, J gene, clone size, D gene, V gene. The D gene is left open where the match is weak. The size of a clone is reported for some rows only, either as once, few or many, or as a class for expanded clones.

CSARGWGSGTDTQYF,TGCAGTGCTAGGGGCTGGGGTTCGGGCACAGATACGCAGTATTTT,TRBJ2-3,-,-,TRBV20-1
CASSQGRGQFYEQYF,TGCGCCAGCAGCCAAGGTAGAGGACAGTTTTACGAGCAGTACTTC,TRBJ2-7,few,-,TRBV4-1
CASSQRGALEQFF,TGTGCCAGCAGCCAAAGGGGGGCGCTTGAGCAGTTCTTC,TRBJ2-1,-,-,TRBV3-1
CASSPRVGTDTQYF,TGTGCCAGCTCACCAAGGGTTGGCACAGATACGCAGTATTTT,TRBJ2-3,-,-,TRBV18
CASRPGLARDTQYF,TGTGCCAGCAGACCGGGACTAGCGAGAGATACGCAGTATTTT,TRBJ2-3,few,TRBD2,TRBV6-5
CASSLAQAGDTQYF,TGTGCCAGCAGCTTGGCCCAGGCGGGAGATACGCAGTATTTT,TRBJ2-3,few,-,TRBV5-6
CASSQEGRGLAGYYNEQFF,TGCGCCAGCAGCCAAGAAGGAAGAGGCCTAGCGGGGTACTACAATGAGCAGTTCTTC,TRBJ2-1,few,TRBD2,TRBV4-3
CASSLDRTGVTSEAFF,TGCGCCAGCAGCTTGGATAGGACAGGGGTTACCTCTGAAGCTTTCTTT,TRBJ1-1,few,TRBD1,TRBV5-1
CASSQVVGGNTQYF,TGCGCCAGCAGCCAAGTCGTAGGAGGGAATACGCAGTATTTT,TRBJ2-3,few,-,TRBV4-3
CASSFPGAGQPQHF,TGCGCCAGCAGCTTTCCGGGGGCCGGACAGCCCCAGCATTTT,TRBJ1-5,-,-,TRBV4-1
CASSSYGGTIGTQYF,TGTGCCAGCAGTTCTTACGGCGGGACTATCGGGACCCAGTACTTC,TRBJ2-5,-,TRBD2,TRBV28
CSAIRGQGAAGELFF,TGCAGTGCTATCAGGGGACAGGGGGCTGCCGGGGAGCTGTTTTTT,TRBJ2-2,-,TRBD1,TRBV20-1
CASGDPQETQYF,TGTGCCAGCGGGGATCCACAAGAGACCCAGTACTTC,TRBJ2-5,-,-,TRBV6-2/TRBV6-3
CASSLYQGELFF,TGTGCCAGCAGCTTGTACCAGGGGGAGCTGTTTTTT,TRBJ2-2,-,-,TRBV7-9